A single sample is the source of the 11 T cell receptor beta chains below, sequenced in a study of early T cells in non-severe SARS-CoV-2 infection. TCRdb re-called the 5' RACE reads through MiXCR, storing one row per CDR3 protein. The sample lists roughly 100,000 distinct CDR3 sequences, around 13% seen once, with 6% to 7% in the top ten. The sequenced material came from whole blood. The origin of the receptors is an adult who was a healthcare worker with PCR-confirmed SARS-CoV-2 infection or an uninfected control (not recorded which).

This clonotype was seen at least ten times. This chain joins TRBV18 and TRBJ1-5; no reliable D call. CDR1 is KGHSH and CDR2 is LQKENI in the germline V gene. This CDR3 region has 13 residues. The V end lost 0 bases, the J end lost 4 bases, and 4 bases lay between the germline ends. The CDR3 spells CASSPPGNQPQHF. The CDR3 DNA sequence: TGTGCCAGCTCACCACCCGGGAATCAGCCCCAGCATTTT.

This clonotype was found many times. The V and J genes are TRBV7-2 and TRBJ2-3; 7 positions agree with TRBD1. Germline CDR1 is SGHTA and CDR2 is FQGNSA. V lost 0 bases, J lost 2 bases, and 2 bases stayed unmatched. The CDR3 sequence is 15 residues long. In nucleotides, the CDR3 is TGTGCCAGCAGCTTAGCCCAGGGGGACACAGATACGCAGTATTTT. Encoded protein: CASSLAQGDTDTQYF.

This clonotype appeared a few times. The chain employs TRBV5-8 and TRBJ2-7; D is undetermined. CDR1 and CDR2 (germline): SGHTS, YDEGEE. The length of the CDR3 is 14 residues. Trimming shortened V by 0 bases and J by 2 bases, and 9 bases separated the two germline ends. CDR3 loop: CASSLEVGTYEQYF. CDR3 in DNA: TGTGCCAGCAGCTTGGAGGTCGGTACCTACGAGCAGTACTTC. Complete variable domain (other parts from reference TRBV5-8 and TRBJ2-7): EAGVTQSPTHLIKTRGQQATLRCSPISGHTSVYWYQQALGLGLQFLLWYDEGEERNRGNFPPRFSGRQFPNYSSELNVNALELEDSALYLCASSLEVGTYEQYFGPGTRLTVT.

The chain recombines TRBV7-2 with TRBJ2-1; a weak D match, TRBD2 (6 bases). The CDR3 length is 15 residues. Germline V lookup: CDR1 SGHTA, CDR2 FQGNSA. The V and J ends lost 5 bases and 7 bases respectively, with 18 bases between them. CDR3 residues: CASSLNSGTLNEQFF. The DNA of the CDR3 is TGTGCCAGCAGCCTAAATTCGGGGACTCTAAATGAGCAGTTCTTC.

Ten or more counts support this clonotype. The chain is built from TRBV6-5 and TRBJ2-1, with TRBD2 identical over 9 bases. Looked up from germline, CDR1 is MNHEY and CDR2 is SVGAGI. V was clipped by 7 bases and J by 7 bases; unmatched bases: 8. The CDR3 is made up of 14 amino acids. DNA for the CDR3: TGTGCCAGCACTCGGAGCGGGAGGTTGAATGAGCAGTTCTTC. This translates into CASTRSGRLNEQFF.

This clonotype was counted only a few times. The V gene is TRBV6-2 or TRBV6-3, the J gene TRBJ2-1, with D possibly matching TRBD2 (5 bases). The V gene lost 1 base and the J gene lost 9 bases, with 7 bases spanning the gap. The CDR3 is made up of 12 amino acids. The germline gives CDR1 MNHEY, CDR2 SVGEGT. The CDR3 nucleotides are TGTGCCAGCAGTTACTGGGCGGGTGAGCAGTTCTTC. Translated: CASSYWAGEQFF.

V is TRBV20-1 and J is TRBJ1-1; the match to TRBD1 covers 7 bases. The CDR3 is 14 amino acids. V shed 0 bases, J shed 4 bases, and the junction held 5 bases outside the gene matches. Germline CDR1 and CDR2: DFQATT and SNEGSKA (reference sequence). CDR3 nucleotide sequence: TGCAGTGCTAGAGATTGGACAGGAAGCACTGAAGCTTTCTTT. The encoded protein is CSARDWTGSTEAFF.

A few counts support this clonotype. The V gene is TRBV11-1, the J gene TRBJ2-1; D is tentatively TRBD1 or TRBD2 (5 bases each). With 2 bases removed from V and 6 bases from J, the gap between germline ends came to 17 bases. The CDR3 has 16 residues. Germline CDR1 and CDR2: SGHAT and FQDESV (reference sequence). The CDR3 loop is CASSLMGRTLRNEQFF. CDR3 DNA sequence: TGTGCCAGCAGCTTAATGGGACGGACCCTACGCAATGAGCAGTTCTTC.

This clonotype was found many times. The V call is TRBV10-3, the J call TRBJ2-1, with 15 bases that match TRBD2. Unmatched junction bases numbered 7, after V lost 7 bases and J lost 9 bases. The CDR3 is 15 residues long. The germline V gene encodes CDR1 ENHRY and CDR2 SYGVKD. CDR3: CAITGTSGRRSEQFF. In DNA form, the CDR3 reads TGTGCCATCACTGGGACTAGCGGGAGGAGGAGTGAGCAGTTCTTC.

This clonotype was picked up many times. The CDR3 coding sequence is TGTGCCTGGAGTGTGGACAGGGTATCCAATGAGCAGTTCTTC. The encoded protein is CAWSVDRVSNEQFF. This sequence joins TRBV30 and TRBJ2-1; 8 nucleotides match TRBD1. The CDR3 loop spans 14 amino acids. Germline CDR1 is GTSNPN and CDR2 is SVGIG (reference sequence). The J segment lost 6 bases and the V segment lost 0 bases, leaving 4 bases of the junction unmatched.

This clonotype appeared a few times. The chain carries TRBV20-1 and TRBJ2-1; D remains ambiguous. V was trimmed by 3 bases and J by 2 bases, leaving 8 bases between them. The germline CDR1 and CDR2 sequences are DFQATT and SNEGSKA (reference sequence). The CDR3 has 13 residues. The CDR3 sequence: CSASKLTYNEQFF. CDR3 nucleotides: TGCAGTGCTAGTAAACTTACCTACAATGAGCAGTTCTTC.